This entry features one TCR beta chain sequence. Germline CDR1 reads MDHEN; CDR2 reads SYDVKM. The CDR3 extends over 14 amino acids. V dropped 4 bases and J dropped 3 bases, with 12 bases sitting between them. Repertoires were generated with immunoSEQ multiplex PCR, while TCRdb's copy carries only in-frame clones and drops some. The sample lists hundreds of thousands of clones; approximately 86% were seen once. The sample comes from a study of cytomegalovirus exposure and HLA in healthy donors. The chain couples TRBV28 to TRBJ1-1; maybe TRBD1 (6 bases). Sequencing was done on a sample of PBMCs. This clonotype was sampled from a woman under 40 in good health and CMV-seropositive. The CDR3, as DNA: TGTGCCAGCAGTTGGCAGGGGCTGGACACTGAAGCTTTCTTT. Encoded protein: CASSWQGLDTEAFF.